A single sample is the source of the 25 T cell receptor beta chains below, sequenced in a study of regulatory T cells in long-lasting Graves disease. Relying on iRepertoire HTBI primers and Arm-PCR of CDR3 regions, the team built TCR beta libraries. Using its own MiXCR run on the multiplex PCR reads, TCRdb lists one record per CDR3 protein. The sample holds around 500,000 distinct CDR3 sequences, about 12% seen once. Time point in this sample: newly diagnosed GD, antithyroid drugs for less than 3 months. RNA extracted from PBMCs served as the sequencing template. The same data also went into a second study, on T cells in Graves' hyperthyroidism and ophthalmopathy.

Sample: peripheral blood mononuclear cells (PBMCs), taken at new diagnosis, from a patient treated with antithyroid drugs. The receptors here all came from a woman between 25 and 40 years old with Graves disease.

As regards this clonotype: A much larger clone is a single base away; this may be a read error. The gene calls are TRBV20-1 and TRBJ2-7, with 13 bases that match TRBD2. Germline V gives CDR1 DFQATT, CDR2 SNEGSKA (reference sequence). The CDR3 runs 14 residues. The V gene end was trimmed by 6 bases and the J gene end by 7 bases; junction bases not matched to a gene: 9. CDR3 region: CSAEGLAGSNEQYF. The CDR3 DNA follows: TGCAGTGCCGAGGGACTAGCGGGATCTAATGAGCAGTACTTC.

The rearrangement uses TRBV7-8 and TRBJ2-1; D unclear. The CDR3 extends over 17 amino acids. V was pared by 4 bases and J by 5 bases, with 21 bases between. Looked up from germline, CDR1 is SGHVS and CDR2 is FQNEAQ. CDR3 bases: TGTGCCAGCAGCTCTCCCCTTCTCGCGGAAAAAAACAATGAGCAGTTCTTC. This codes for CASSSPLLAEKNNEQFF.

This clonotype was detected many times. J is TRBJ1-1 and V is TRBV7-9; D unresolved. Germline V CDR1 and CDR2: SEHNR, FQNEAQ (reference sequence). CDR3 length: 17 residues. V lost 5 bases to trimming and J lost 3 bases, with 22 bases between them. The CDR3 coding sequence is TGTGCCAGCAGCCCACAAGGCTGGGAAGCTCAGTACACTGAAGCTTTCTTT. As protein: CASSPQGWEAQYTEAFF.

This clonotype was seen repeatedly, ten times or more. The chain employs TRBV9 and TRBJ2-5; D remains unclear. The CDR3 runs to 16 residues. The V gene lost 1 base and the J gene lost 5 bases, with 18 bases spanning the gap. Germline CDR1 is SGDLS and CDR2 is YYNGEE. CDR3 in amino acids: CASSVSQGEAWETQYF. In DNA form, the CDR3 reads TGTGCCAGCAGCGTATCGCAAGGAGAAGCGTGGGAGACCCAGTACTTC.

This clonotype came up a few times. This sequence joins TRBV10-2 and TRBJ1-3; 12 bases fit TRBD1. From germline, CDR1 is WSHSY and CDR2 SAAADI. Trimming took 7 bases from V and 1 from J; bases not matched to a gene: 5. The CDR3 sequence is 16 residues long. This chain's CDR3 is CASMGTGGASGNTIYF. CDR3 sequence (DNA): TGCGCCAGCATGGGGACAGGGGGCGCTTCTGGAAACACCATATATTTT.

Ten or more counts support this clonotype. V gene TRBV6-1 combines with J gene TRBJ1-2, with TRBD1 identical over 8 bases. The germline gives CDR1 MNHNS, CDR2 SASEGT. J gave up 2 bases and V 3 bases, and 2 bases lay outside the gene matches. The length of the CDR3 is 14 residues. The CDR3 DNA is TGTGCCAGCAGTGAGCAGGGGGCAAACTATGGCTACACCTTC. Encoded protein: CASSEQGANYGYTF.

This clonotype was seen more than once but under ten times. The chain uses TRBV19 and TRBJ2-2; D gene unclear. The CDR3 is 13 residues long. The ends were cut back, 3 bases at V and 6 bases at J, with 8 bases in the middle. Germline V CDR1 and CDR2: LNHDA, SQIVND (reference sequence). The CDR3 protein is CASSILAPGELFF. The CDR3 DNA reads TGTGCCAGTAGTATTCTGGCTCCCGGGGAGCTGTTTTTT.

This clonotype was counted at least ten times. The V gene is TRBV29-1, the J gene TRBJ2-1, with 10 bases that match TRBD2. The germline V gene encodes CDR1 SQVTM and CDR2 ANQGSEA. Losses at the gene ends were 4 bases for V and 9 bases for J; bases not matched to a gene: 12. CDR3 length: 15 amino acids. The CDR3 nucleotides read TGCAGCGTTGCCACGCGGCTAGCGGGAGACGGTGAGCAGTTCTTC. The encoded protein is CSVATRLAGDGEQFF.

This clonotype came up many times. The genes are TRBV5-6 and TRBJ1-1; 8 bases agree with TRBD1. With 4 bases clipped from V and 11 bases from J, the junction kept 10 bases outside the gene matches. The germline CDR1 and CDR2 sequences are SGHDT and YYEEEE. This CDR3 contains 13 residues. The DNA of the CDR3 is TGTGCCAGCAGCCGCAGACAGGGGAGGGGGGCTTTCTTT. It encodes CASSRRQGRGAFF.

Of note for this clonotype: This likely came from a read error, as a far larger clone is one base away. CDR3 DNA sequence: TGTGCCAGCAGCTTAGTGGGGGGCAGAAGGTACACAGATACGCAGTATTTT. Its translation: CASSLVGGRRYTDTQYF. The chain recombines TRBV11-2 with TRBJ2-3, with D perhaps given as TRBD1 or TRBD2 (6 bases each). V was trimmed by 1 base and J by 2 bases, leaving 16 bases between them. CDR1 and CDR2 from the germline V gene are SGHAT and FQNNGV. The CDR3 consists of 17 residues.

This chain joins TRBV24-1 and TRBJ2-1; no firm D call. This CDR3 region has 15 residues. Trimming left V 7 bases short and J 0 bases short, with 12 bases between. Germline V CDR1 and CDR2: KGHDR, SFDVKD. The CDR3 sequence is CATRDSRSSYNEQFF. The CDR3 DNA sequence: TGTGCCACCAGAGACTCGCGAAGCTCCTACAATGAGCAGTTCTTC.

The chain uses TRBV7-9 and TRBJ1-4; D not resolved. V shed 4 bases and J shed 10 bases, with 13 bases lying between them. The CDR3 extends over 13 amino acids. Germline lookup yields CDR1 SEHNR and CDR2 FQNEAQ (reference sequence). The CDR3 sequence is CASSSRHRGKLFF. In nucleotides, the CDR3 is TGTGCCAGCAGCTCCAGACATCGGGGAAAACTGTTTTTT.

At least ten counts were recorded for this clonotype. The gene calls are TRBV7-8 and TRBJ2-7; no reliable D call. V dropped 4 bases and J dropped 2 bases, with 15 bases sitting between them. This CDR3 has 15 residues. Germline assignment: CDR1 SGHVS and CDR2 FQNEAQ. Here the CDR3 DNA reads TGTGCCAGCAGCTCCGCACGTGTAATTACCTACGAGCAGTACTTC. This encodes CASSSARVITYEQYF.

This clonotype was seen ten or more times. The chain couples TRBV27 to TRBJ2-5; 14 nucleotides agree with TRBD2. CDR1 and CDR2 from the germline V gene are MNHEY and SMNVEV (reference sequence). This CDR3 contains 17 residues. V lost 0 bases, J lost 4 bases, and 4 bases stayed unmatched. The CDR3 DNA reads as TGTGCCAGCAGTTTATCGTTGGGGACTAGCGGGAGAGAGACCCAGTACTTC. Its translation: CASSLSLGTSGRETQYF.

There are a few counts of this clonotype. The chain uses TRBV7-6 and TRBJ1-6; the D gene is possibly TRBD1 (6 bases). Between the trimmed V and J ends, which lost 3 bases and 6 bases, there was a span of 15 bases. This CDR3 spans 16 amino acids. Germline CDR1 SGHVS, CDR2 FNYEAQ. CDR3 sequence reads: CASSLDSRGLNSPLHF. CDR3 in DNA: TGTGCCAGCAGCTTGGACAGTCGAGGTCTTAATTCACCCCTCCACTTT.

The chain is built from TRBV19 and TRBJ2-3; TRBD2 matches 12 bases. V lost 6 bases, J lost 10 bases, and 11 bases stayed unmatched. The CDR3 totals 15 residues. The V gene's germline CDR1 is LNHDA and CDR2 SQIVND (reference sequence). The CDR3 reads CASSPTSGRSYPQYF. The CDR3 nucleotides read TGTGCCAGTAGCCCGACTAGCGGGAGATCTTATCCGCAGTATTTT.

This clonotype was picked up many times. This sequence joins TRBV27 and TRBJ1-6; D perhaps matches TRBD1 (6 bases). Germline assignment: CDR1 MNHEY and CDR2 SMNVEV (reference sequence). Trimming pared 6 bases from V and 4 bases from J, leaving 10 bases between. This CDR3 spans 14 amino acids. Written as DNA, the CDR3 is TGTGCCAGCAGACCCACAGGGTATAATTCACCCCTCCACTTT. This encodes CASRPTGYNSPLHF.

This clonotype was seen at least ten times. The chain employs TRBV29-1 and TRBJ2-1; D gene ambiguous. The CDR3 sequence is 11 residues long. Germline loops: CDR1 SQVTM, CDR2 ANQGSEA. The V end lost 6 bases, the J end lost 9 bases, and 12 bases lay between the germline ends. CDR3 bases: TGCAGCGTCCACCGTTGGGCTGAGCAGTTCTTC. Amino acid sequence: CSVHRWAEQFF.

This clonotype was counted at least ten times. The gene calls are TRBV6-5 and TRBJ2-5; 9 nucleotides match TRBD2. There are 16 residues in the CDR3. V lost 2 bases to trimming and J lost 5 bases; unmatched junction nucleotides: 9. Germline V gives CDR1 MNHEY, CDR2 SVGAGI. CDR3 residues: CASSYGAGGPWETQYF. In DNA form, the CDR3 reads TGTGCCAGCAGTTACGGTGCGGGAGGGCCGTGGGAGACCCAGTACTTC.

At least ten counts were recorded for this clonotype. The rearrangement joins TRBV2 to TRBJ1-4, with D perhaps matching TRBD1 (5 bases). Germline CDR1 reads SNHLY; CDR2 reads FYNNEI. Trimming stripped 2 bases from V and 7 bases from J, with 14 bases between. This CDR3 is 15 amino acids long. The CDR3: CASSEFNRIFEKLFF. CDR3 nucleotide sequence: TGTGCCAGCAGTGAATTCAACAGGATATTTGAAAAACTGTTTTTT.

The CDR3 loop reads CASTRPAGELFF. The CDR3 region has the DNA TGTGCCAGCACACGCCCCGCCGGGGAGCTGTTTTTT. The chain links TRBV28 to TRBJ2-2; unclear D gene. V lost 7 bases, J lost 6 bases, and 9 bases lay in between. Germline V lookup: CDR1 MDHEN, CDR2 SYDVKM. The CDR3 covers 12 residues.

The chain recombines TRBV6-9 with TRBJ2-1; tentative D call: TRBD2 (7 bases). In germline, CDR1 is MNHGY, CDR2 SVAAGI. V lost 3 bases, J lost 8 bases, and 17 bases lay in between. The CDR3 is 15 amino acids. The DNA for the CDR3 is TGTGCCAGCAGTTACGGGGGGCGGAGCGGGGATGAGCAGTTCTTC. As protein: CASSYGGRSGDEQFF.

The chain couples TRBV11-2 to TRBJ2-7; D is possibly TRBD1 (5 bases). Germline assignment: CDR1 SGHAT and CDR2 FQNNGV. The CDR3 sequence is 15 residues long. V lost 9 bases, J lost 5 bases, and 23 bases lay in between. The CDR3 nucleotides are TGTGCCAGTAGTATGGCCGCAGCAAAACAGGACGAGCAGTACTTC. Encoded protein: CASSMAAAKQDEQYF.

The chain couples TRBV2 to TRBJ2-1, with 14 positions matching TRBD2. The CDR3 runs 18 residues. Germline V CDR1 and CDR2: SNHLY, FYNNEI. J lost 8 bases, V lost 5 bases, and 14 bases had no gene match. CDR3 region: CASSSRGTSGRSPDEQFF. The CDR3 bases are TGTGCCAGCAGTTCCAGGGGGACTAGCGGGAGATCCCCCGATGAGCAGTTCTTC.

This clonotype was recorded many times. The J gene is TRBJ2-1, the V gene TRBV6-1; tentative D call: TRBD1 (5 bases). Germline loops: CDR1 MNHNS, CDR2 SASEGT. Trimming left V 3 bases short and J 6 bases short, with 12 bases between. This CDR3 region has 14 residues. CDR3: CASSDRVLVNEQFF. In DNA, the CDR3 is TGTGCCAGCAGTGACAGGGTCTTAGTCAATGAGCAGTTCTTC.